This entry is about one T cell receptor (beta chain). Its antigen target is currently unknown. Per-base qualities were not stored, and no clone one base away is much larger. This record comes from a study of STAT3 mutations in large granular lymphocyte leukemia (dated by TCRdb to between 2017 and 2020). Background for the entire study: Roughly half of the T-LGLL patients who were sequenced longitudinally carried canonical activating STAT3 mutations. Over half of the T-LGLL patients were given one or more immunosuppressive therapy regimens, and roughly 37% of the treated patients had a hematologic response. Serial deep sequencing of TCRbeta CDR3 and STAT3 was performed in patients with T-cell large granular lymphocyte leukemia to reconstruct clonal hierarchy and dynamics. From an initial cohort of 200 to 250 LGL patients, eighteen representative T-LGLL cases were selected for longitudinal TCRbeta and STAT3 sequencing. As controls, the study also included longitudinal sequencing of a couple of patients with natural killer LGL leukemia. Patients were sequenced at 4 time points on average, with the number of samplings per patient ranging from 2 to 8.

The same DNA, extracted from blood mononuclear cells, served for both TCR sequencing and STAT3 sequencing. An Illumina MiSeq was used to sequence the TCRbeta libraries, yielding an average of about 40,773 productive templates per sample. The immunoSEQ assay, which uses multiplex PCR amplification, was used to generate TCRbeta CDR3 libraries. The authors' pipeline ran thus. Repertoire diversity was calculated as previously defined, with values near 0 taken to indicate extremely monoclonal samples. In its TCRdb copy, this immuneACCESS table keeps in-frame sequences only and misses some clones. Where compared with another copy, unresolved V genes explain less than half of these, and the others have no known cause. V, J and clone size are taken as reported in that table, and D and trimming were inferred from the DNA itself. The sample profile shows 35,000 to 50,000 clones; roughly three quarters of them were found once. The ten largest clonotypes hold roughly 0.42% of the sample.

Study-level results and caveats: In 6 of 18 patients, TCR clonotype switching occurred after therapy, and every newly emerging clone was STAT3 wild type. At least one immunodominant TCRbeta clonotype was present in every T-LGLL patient, and multiple immunodominant subclonotypes appeared in about half of the T-LGLL patients. Because no samples were available when a clone first appeared, clonal expansion was inferred from samplings taken at other points. In several patients, dominant TCR clone burden exceeded STAT3 mutant burden, suggesting STAT3 mutation arose secondarily within a pre-expanded clone. Because codominant clonotypes persisted in some patients, a small but highly pathogenic clone may have been missed. The linking of therapy response to changes in TCR clonal burden was complicated by variable intervals between samplings and differing treatment regimens.

The sequencing input was PBMCs. The source of this sequence is a human donor with T large granular lymphocyte leukemia. Some clones in this sample may be carry-over from other donors' samples.

For the CDR3, the sequence is CASGGIGEETQYF. The bases are TGTGCCAGCGGGGGTATCGGGGAAGAGACCCAGTACTTC. Rearrangement joined TRBV2 to TRBJ2-5; the D gene is possibly TRBD1 or TRBD2, with 5 bases matching each. The junction shows trimming of 8 bases on V and 3 bases on J, plus 13 bases between the germline ends. Including the terminal cysteine and phenylalanine, the CDR3 comprises 13 residues. The CDR3 DNA has 39 bases and is translated from base 1. Taken from the germline V gene, the CDR1 and CDR2 loops are SNHLY and FYNNEI.